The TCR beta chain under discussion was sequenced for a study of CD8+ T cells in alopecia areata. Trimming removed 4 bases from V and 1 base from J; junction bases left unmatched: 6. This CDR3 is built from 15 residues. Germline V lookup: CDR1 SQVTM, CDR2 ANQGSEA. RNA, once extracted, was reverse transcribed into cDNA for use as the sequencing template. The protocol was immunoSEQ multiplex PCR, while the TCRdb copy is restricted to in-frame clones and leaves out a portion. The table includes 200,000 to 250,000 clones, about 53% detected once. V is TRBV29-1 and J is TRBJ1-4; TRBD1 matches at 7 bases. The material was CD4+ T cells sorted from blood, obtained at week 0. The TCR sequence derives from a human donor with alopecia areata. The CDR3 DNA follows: TGCAGCGTTGTGGCCCGACAGGGAACTAATGAAAAACTGTTTTTT. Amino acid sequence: CSVVARQGTNEKLFF.